This T cell receptor beta chain comes out of a study of shared clonotypes between healthy human individuals. Points from the study as a whole: Represented diversity, genetic and exposure-history alike, was limited by few donors. Investigators collected only blood, and repertoires in tissues likely differ.

The table came from immunoSEQ multiplex PCR; TCRdb's copy has only in-frame clones and leaves some out. The sample contains about 2.2 million clones, over 85% of which appear only once. The V and J ends lost 4 bases and 7 bases, in that order; junction bases with no gene match: 7. CDR1 SEHNR and CDR2 FQNEAQ come from the germline V gene (reference sequence). This CDR3 is built from 16 residues. A word on this clone: Its antigen is unidentified.

Selected positively for CCR7 and CD45RO-negative, naive CD8 cells excluded terminally differentiated effector memory CD45RA+ cells. Source material: naive CD8+ T cells from PBMCs. This chain joins TRBV7-9 and TRBJ2-2, with TRBD1 identical over 12 bases. The source of this sequence is a young man in good health. Some clones in this sample may be carry-over from other donors' samples. CDR3 protein: CASSSPGTGGHGELFF. In nucleotides, the CDR3 is TGTGCCAGCAGCTCTCCCGGGACAGGGGGCCACGGGGAGCTGTTTTTT.